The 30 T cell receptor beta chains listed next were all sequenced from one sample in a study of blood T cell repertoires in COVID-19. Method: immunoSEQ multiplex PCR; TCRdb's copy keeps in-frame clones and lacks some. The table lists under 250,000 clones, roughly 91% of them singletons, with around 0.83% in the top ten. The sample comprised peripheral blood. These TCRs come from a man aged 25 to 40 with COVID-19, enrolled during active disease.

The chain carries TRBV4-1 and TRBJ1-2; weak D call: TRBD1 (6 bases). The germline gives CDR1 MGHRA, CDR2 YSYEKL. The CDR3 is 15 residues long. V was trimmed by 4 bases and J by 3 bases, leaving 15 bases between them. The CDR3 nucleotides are TGCGCCAGCAGCCGAACCGTACAGGGCTACTATGGCTACACCTTC. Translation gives CASSRTVQGYYGYTF.

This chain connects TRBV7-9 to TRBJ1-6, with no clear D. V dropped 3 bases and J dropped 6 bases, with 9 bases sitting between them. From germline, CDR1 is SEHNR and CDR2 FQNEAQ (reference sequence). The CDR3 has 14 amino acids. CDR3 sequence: CASSFLGSNSPLHF. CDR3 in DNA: TGTGCCAGCAGCTTTTTAGGGAGTAATTCACCCCTCCACTTT.

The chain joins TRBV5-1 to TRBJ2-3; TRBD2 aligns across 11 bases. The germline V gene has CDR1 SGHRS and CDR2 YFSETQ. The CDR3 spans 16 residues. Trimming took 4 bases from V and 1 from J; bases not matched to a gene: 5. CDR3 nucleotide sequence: TGCGCCAGCAGCCAAGGGACTAGCGGAGGCACAGATACGCAGTATTTT. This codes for CASSQGTSGGTDTQYF.

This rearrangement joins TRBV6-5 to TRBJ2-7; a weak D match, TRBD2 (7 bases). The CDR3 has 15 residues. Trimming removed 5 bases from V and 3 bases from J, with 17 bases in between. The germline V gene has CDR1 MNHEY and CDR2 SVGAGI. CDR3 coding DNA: TGTGCCAGCAGTCGCGGGGGCCGTTGGGACTACGAGCAGTACTTC. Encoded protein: CASSRGGRWDYEQYF.

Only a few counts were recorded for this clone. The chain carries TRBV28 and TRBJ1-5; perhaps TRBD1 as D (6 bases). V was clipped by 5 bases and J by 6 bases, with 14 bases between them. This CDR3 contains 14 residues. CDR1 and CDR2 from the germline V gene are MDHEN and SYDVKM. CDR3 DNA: TGTGCCAGCAGTCCCCGGACAGTCGGTCAGCCCCAGCATTTT. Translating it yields CASSPRTVGQPQHF. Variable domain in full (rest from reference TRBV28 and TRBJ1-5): DVKVTQSSRYLVKRTGEKVFLECVQDMDHENMFWYRQDPGLGLRLIYFSYDVKMKEKGDIPEGYSVSREKKERFSLILESASTNQTSMYLCASSPRTVGQPQHFGDGTRLSIL.

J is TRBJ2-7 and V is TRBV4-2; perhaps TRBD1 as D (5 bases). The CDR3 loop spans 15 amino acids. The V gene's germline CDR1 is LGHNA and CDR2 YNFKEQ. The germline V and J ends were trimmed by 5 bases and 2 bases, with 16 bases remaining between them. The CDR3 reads CASSKARVETYEQYF. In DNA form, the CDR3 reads TGTGCCAGCAGCAAGGCCAGGGTTGAGACCTACGAGCAGTACTTC.

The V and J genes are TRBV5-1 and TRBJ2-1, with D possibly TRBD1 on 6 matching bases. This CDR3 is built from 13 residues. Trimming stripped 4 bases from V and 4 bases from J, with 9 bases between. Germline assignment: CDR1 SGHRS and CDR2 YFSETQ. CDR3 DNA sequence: TGCGCCAGCAGCATAGGACAGTACAATGAGCAGTTCTTC. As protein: CASSIGQYNEQFF.

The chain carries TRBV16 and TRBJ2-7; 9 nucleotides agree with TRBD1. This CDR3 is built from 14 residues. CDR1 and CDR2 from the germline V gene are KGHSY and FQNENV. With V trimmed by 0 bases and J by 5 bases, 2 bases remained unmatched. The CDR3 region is CASSQSGTGNEQYF. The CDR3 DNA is TGTGCCAGCAGCCAATCGGGGACAGGGAACGAGCAGTACTTC.

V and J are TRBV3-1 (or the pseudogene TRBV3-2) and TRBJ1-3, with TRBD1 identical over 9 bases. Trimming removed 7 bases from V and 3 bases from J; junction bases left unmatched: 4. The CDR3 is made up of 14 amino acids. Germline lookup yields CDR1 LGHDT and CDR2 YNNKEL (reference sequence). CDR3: CASKTGGVGNTIYF. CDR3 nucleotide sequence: TGTGCCAGCAAGACAGGGGGTGTTGGAAACACCATATATTTT.

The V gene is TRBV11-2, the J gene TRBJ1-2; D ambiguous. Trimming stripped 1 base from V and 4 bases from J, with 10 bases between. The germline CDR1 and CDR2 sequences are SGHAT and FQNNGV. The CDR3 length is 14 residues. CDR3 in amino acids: CASSLVGQTYGYTF. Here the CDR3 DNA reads TGTGCCAGCAGCTTAGTTGGGCAGACCTATGGCTACACCTTC.

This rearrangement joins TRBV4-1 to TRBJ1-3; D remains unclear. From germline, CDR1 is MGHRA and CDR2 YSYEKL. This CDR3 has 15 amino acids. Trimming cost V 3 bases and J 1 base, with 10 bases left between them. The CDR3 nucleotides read TGCGCCAGCAGCCACCCCCCCGGGTCTGGAAACACCATATATTTT. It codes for CASSHPPGSGNTIYF.

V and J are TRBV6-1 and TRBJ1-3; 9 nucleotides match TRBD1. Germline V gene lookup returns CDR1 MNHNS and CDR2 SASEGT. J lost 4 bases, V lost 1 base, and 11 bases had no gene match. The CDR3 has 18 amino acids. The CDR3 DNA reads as TGTGCCAGCAGTGAAGGGACAGGGGAGATTTCGCGGGGAAACACCATATATTTT. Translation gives CASSEGTGEISRGNTIYF.

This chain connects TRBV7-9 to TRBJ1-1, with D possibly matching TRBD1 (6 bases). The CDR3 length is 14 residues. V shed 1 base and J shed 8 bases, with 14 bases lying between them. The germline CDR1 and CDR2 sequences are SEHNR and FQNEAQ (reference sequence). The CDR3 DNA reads TGTGCCAGCAGCTTAGAAGTGGGGGGGCACGAAGCTTTCTTT. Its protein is CASSLEVGGHEAFF. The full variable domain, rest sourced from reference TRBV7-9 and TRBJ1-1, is DTGVSQNPRHKITKRGQNVTFRCDPISEHNRLYWYRQTLGQGPEFLTYFQNEAQLEKSRLLSDRFSAERPKGSFSTLEIQRTEQGDSAMYLCASSLEVGGHEAFFGQGTRLTVV.

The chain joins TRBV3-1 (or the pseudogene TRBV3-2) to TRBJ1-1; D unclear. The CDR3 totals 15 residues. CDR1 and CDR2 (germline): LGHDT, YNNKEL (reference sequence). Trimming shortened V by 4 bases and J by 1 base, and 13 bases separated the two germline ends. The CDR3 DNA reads TGTGCCAGCAGCCCCTCTGAATGGCAGAACACTGAAGCTTTCTTT. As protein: CASSPSEWQNTEAFF.

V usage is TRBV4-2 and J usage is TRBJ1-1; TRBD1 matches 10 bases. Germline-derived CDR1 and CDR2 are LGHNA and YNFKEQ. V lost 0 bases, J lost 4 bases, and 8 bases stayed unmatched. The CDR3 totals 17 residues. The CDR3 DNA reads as TGTGCCAGCAGCCAAGAGGACAGGGGGGTAGAGGGCACTGAAGCTTTCTTT. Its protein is CASSQEDRGVEGTEAFF.

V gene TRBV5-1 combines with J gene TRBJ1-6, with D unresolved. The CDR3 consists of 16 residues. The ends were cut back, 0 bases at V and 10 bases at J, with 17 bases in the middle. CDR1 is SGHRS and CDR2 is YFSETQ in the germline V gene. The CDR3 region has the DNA TGCGCCAGCAGCTTGGGGGCGACCAAACTGAGCTCACCCCTCCACTTT. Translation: CASSLGATKLSSPLHF.

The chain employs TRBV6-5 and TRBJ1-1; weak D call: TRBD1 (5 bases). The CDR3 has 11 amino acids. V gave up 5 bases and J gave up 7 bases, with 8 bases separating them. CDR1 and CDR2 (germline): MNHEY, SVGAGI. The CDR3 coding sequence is TGTGCCAGCAGTCACGGGGGTGAAGCTTTCTTT. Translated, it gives CASSHGGEAFF.

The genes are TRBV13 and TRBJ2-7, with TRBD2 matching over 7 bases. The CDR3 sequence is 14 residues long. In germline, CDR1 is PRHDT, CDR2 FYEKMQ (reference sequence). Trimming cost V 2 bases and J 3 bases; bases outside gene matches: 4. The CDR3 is CASSLPGLDYEQYF. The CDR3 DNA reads TGTGCCAGCAGCTTACCCGGACTAGACTACGAGCAGTACTTC.

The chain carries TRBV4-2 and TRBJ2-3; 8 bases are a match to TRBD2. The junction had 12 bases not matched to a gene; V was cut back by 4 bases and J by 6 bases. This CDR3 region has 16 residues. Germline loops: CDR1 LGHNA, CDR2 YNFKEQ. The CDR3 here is CASSPTESGGADTQYF. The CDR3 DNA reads TGTGCCAGCAGCCCTACTGAGTCGGGGGGGGCGGATACGCAGTATTTT.

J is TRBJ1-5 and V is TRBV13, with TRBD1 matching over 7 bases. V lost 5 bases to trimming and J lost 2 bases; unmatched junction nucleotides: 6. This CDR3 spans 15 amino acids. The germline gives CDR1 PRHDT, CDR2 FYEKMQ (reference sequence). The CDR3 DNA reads TGTGCCAGCAGCGTCAGCGGACAGGGCAATCAGCCCCAGCATTTT. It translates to CASSVSGQGNQPQHF.

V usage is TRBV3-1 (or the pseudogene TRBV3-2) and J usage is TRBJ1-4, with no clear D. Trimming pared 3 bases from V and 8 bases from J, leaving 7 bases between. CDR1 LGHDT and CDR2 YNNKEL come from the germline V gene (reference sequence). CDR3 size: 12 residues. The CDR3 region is CASSHSEEKLFF. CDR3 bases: TGTGCCAGCAGCCATTCCGAGGAAAAACTGTTTTTT.

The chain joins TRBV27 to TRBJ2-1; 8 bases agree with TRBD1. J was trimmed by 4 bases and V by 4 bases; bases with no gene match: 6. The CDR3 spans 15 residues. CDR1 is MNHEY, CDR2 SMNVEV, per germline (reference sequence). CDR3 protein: CASSSRTGTYNEQFF. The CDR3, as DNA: TGTGCCAGCAGTTCCAGGACAGGGACATACAATGAGCAGTTCTTC.

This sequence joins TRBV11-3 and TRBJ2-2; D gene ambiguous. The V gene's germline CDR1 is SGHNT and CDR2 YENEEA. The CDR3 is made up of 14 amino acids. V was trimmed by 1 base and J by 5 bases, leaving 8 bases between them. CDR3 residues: CASSLAPSTGELFF. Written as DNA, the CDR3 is TGTGCCAGCAGCTTAGCCCCCAGTACCGGGGAGCTGTTTTTT.

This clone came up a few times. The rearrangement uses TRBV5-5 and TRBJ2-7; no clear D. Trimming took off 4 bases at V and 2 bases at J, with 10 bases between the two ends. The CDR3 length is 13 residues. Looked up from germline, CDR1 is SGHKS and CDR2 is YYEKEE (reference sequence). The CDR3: CASSPGTTYEQYF. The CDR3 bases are TGTGCCAGCAGCCCCGGTACCACCTACGAGCAGTACTTC.

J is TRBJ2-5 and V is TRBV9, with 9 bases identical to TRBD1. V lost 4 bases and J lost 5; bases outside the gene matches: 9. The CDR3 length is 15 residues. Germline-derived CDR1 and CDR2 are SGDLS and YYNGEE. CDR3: CASSLTGTGLETQYF. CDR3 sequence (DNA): TGTGCCAGCAGCTTAACCGGGACAGGGCTCGAGACCCAGTACTTC.

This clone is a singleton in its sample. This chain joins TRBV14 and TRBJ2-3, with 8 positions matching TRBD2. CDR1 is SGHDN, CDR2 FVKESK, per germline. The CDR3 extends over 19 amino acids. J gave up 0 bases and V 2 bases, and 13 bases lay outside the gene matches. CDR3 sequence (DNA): TGTGCCAGCAGCCAACGGGGGGGCACCACCCTGTCTAGCACAGATACGCAGTATTTT. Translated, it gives CASSQRGGTTLSSTDTQYF.

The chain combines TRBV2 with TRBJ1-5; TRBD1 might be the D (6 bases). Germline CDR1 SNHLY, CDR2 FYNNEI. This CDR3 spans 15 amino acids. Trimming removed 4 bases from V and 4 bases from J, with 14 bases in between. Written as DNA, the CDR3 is TGTGCCAGCAGTGGGACATCGACAGGTAATCAGCCCCAGCATTTT. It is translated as CASSGTSTGNQPQHF. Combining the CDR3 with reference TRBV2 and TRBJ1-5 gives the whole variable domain EPEVTQTPSHQVTQMGQEVILRCVPISNHLYFYWYRQILGQKVEFLVSFYNNEISEKSEIFDDQFSVERPDGSNFTLKIRSTKLEDSAMYFCASSGTSTGNQPQHFGDGTRLSIL.

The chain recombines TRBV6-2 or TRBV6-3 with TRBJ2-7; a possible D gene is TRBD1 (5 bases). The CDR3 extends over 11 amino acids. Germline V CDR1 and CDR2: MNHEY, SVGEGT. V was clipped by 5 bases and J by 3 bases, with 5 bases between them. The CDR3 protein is CASSGHYEQYF. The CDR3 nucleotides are TGTGCCAGCAGTGGACACTACGAGCAGTACTTC.

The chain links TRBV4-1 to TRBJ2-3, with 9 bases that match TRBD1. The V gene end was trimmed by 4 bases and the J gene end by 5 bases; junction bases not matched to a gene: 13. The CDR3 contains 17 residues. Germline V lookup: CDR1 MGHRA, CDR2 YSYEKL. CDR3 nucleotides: TGCGCCAGCAGCCGCCGCACAGGGGGCGCTGGGGGAGATACGCAGTATTTT. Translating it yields CASSRRTGGAGGDTQYF.

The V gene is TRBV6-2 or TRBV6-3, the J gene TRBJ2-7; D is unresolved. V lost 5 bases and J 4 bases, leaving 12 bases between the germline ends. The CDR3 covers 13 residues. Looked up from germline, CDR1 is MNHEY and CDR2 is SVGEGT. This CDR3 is CASSVTGSYEQYF. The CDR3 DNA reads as TGTGCCAGCAGTGTAACCGGGTCTTACGAGCAGTACTTC.